These T cell receptor beta chains were read from a single sample in a study of blood T cell repertoires in COVID-19. Method: immunoSEQ multiplex PCR; TCRdb's copy keeps in-frame clones and lacks some. The profile shows some 100,000 clones, around 94% of them singletons. The sequenced sample consisted of peripheral blood. These receptors came from a man aged 50 to 60 with active COVID-19. Each CDR3 is given with its conserved first and last residue. Each record gives: V gene, D gene, J gene, clone size, CDR3 protein, CDR3 DNA. D genes are given only for firm matches. A clone size is listed for some rows: how often the clone was seen (once, few, many), or a class if it is expanded.

TRBV19	TRBD2	TRBJ2-3	-	CASSRGGGGTDTQYF	TGTGCCAGTAGCCGGGGCGGGGGGGGCACAGATACGCAGTATTTT
TRBV10-1	TRBD2	TRBJ2-4	-	CASSDGTAGGKNIQYF	TGCGCCAGCAGCGACGGGACCGCGGGAGGGAAAAACATTCAGTACTTC
TRBV3-1/TRBV3-2	TRBD2	TRBJ2-3	-	CASSAPTSGSTDTQYF	TGTGCCAGCAGCGCCCCTACTAGCGGGAGTACAGATACGCAGTATTTT
TRBV11-2	-	TRBJ1-1	-	CASSLSGGSEAFF	TGTGCCAGCAGCTTGTCCGGAGGTAGTGAAGCTTTCTTT
TRBV7-9	-	TRBJ2-1	once	CASSSNQGLSYNEQFF	TGTGCCAGCAGTTCGAACCAGGGACTCTCCTACAATGAGCAGTTCTTC
TRBV6-5	-	TRBJ1-2	-	CASSLPQGGGYTF	TGTGCCAGCAGTCTCCCACAGGGTGGGGGCTACACCTTC
TRBV19	-	TRBJ1-3	few	CASARSSGNTIYF	TGTGCCAGCGCAAGGAGCTCTGGAAACACCATATATTTT
TRBV25-1	-	TRBJ1-1	-	CASSEQQGRTEAFF	TGTGCCAGCAGTGAGCAACAGGGAAGGACTGAAGCTTTCTTT
TRBV10-1	-	TRBJ2-1	-	CASSGIGGPYNEQFF	TGCGCCAGCAGTGGAATTGGGGGCCCCTACAATGAGCAGTTCTTC
TRBV5-1	TRBD2	TRBJ2-7	-	CASSFQAGNEQYF	TGCGCCAGCAGCTTTCAAGCGGGAAACGAGCAGTACTTC
TRBV10-1	-	TRBJ1-5	-	CASSEHRGNQPQHF	TGCGCCAGCAGTGAACACAGGGGCAATCAGCCCCAGCATTTT
TRBV2	-	TRBJ1-6	once	CASQIGPGSPLHF	TGTGCCAGCCAAATCGGCCCAGGGTCACCCCTCCACTTT
TRBV18	-	TRBJ2-7	-	CASSATQGSGYEQYF	TGTGCCAGCTCAGCGACGCAGGGTTCGGGTTACGAGCAGTACTTC
TRBV5-5	TRBD1	TRBJ2-5	once	CASSSDRVITQYF	TGTGCCAGCAGCTCGGACAGGGTGATTACCCAGTACTTC
TRBV9	-	TRBJ1-1	-	CASSPGQSTEAFF	TGTGCCAGCAGCCCCGGACAGTCCACTGAAGCTTTCTTT
TRBV30	-	TRBJ2-7	-	CAWSEGHRYEQYF	TGTGCCTGGAGTGAGGGACACCGGTACGAGCAGTACTTC
TRBV28	TRBD2	TRBJ2-7	-	CASSLATSGRVGEQYF	TGTGCCAGCAGCCTCGCCACTAGCGGGAGGGTAGGAGAGCAGTACTTC
TRBV28	-	TRBJ1-2	-	CASSLSGSPGYTF	TGTGCCAGCAGTTTATCGGGAAGCCCGGGCTACACCTTC
TRBV6-5	TRBD1	TRBJ1-4	-	CASFRDRGNEKLFF	TGTGCCAGCTTTAGAGACAGGGGTAATGAAAAACTGTTTTTT
TRBV28	-	TRBJ1-2	-	CASSSTQRGYTF	TGTGCCAGCAGTTCGACCCAGAGGGGCTACACCTTC
TRBV28	-	TRBJ2-4	-	CASSPPGLAKNIQYF	TGTGCCAGCAGTCCGCCGGGACTAGCCAAAAACATTCAGTACTTC
TRBV19	TRBD1	TRBJ1-1	-	CASLGQGWRNTEAFF	TGTGCCAGTTTGGGACAGGGTTGGCGGAACACTGAAGCTTTCTTT
TRBV13	-	TRBJ1-3	-	CASSPPSGNTIYF	TGTGCCAGCAGCCCTCCCTCGGGAAACACCATATATTTT
TRBV28	-	TRBJ1-2	-	CASSFWAGYTF	TGTGCCAGCAGTTTTTGGGCTGGCTACACCTTC
TRBV5-5	-	TRBJ2-7	-	CASSRIQGGGSYEQYF	TGTGCCAGCAGCCGAATCCAGGGAGGAGGCTCCTACGAGCAGTACTTC
TRBV30	TRBD2	TRBJ2-2	-	CACPLAGESGELFF	TGTGCCTGTCCCCTAGCGGGAGAATCCGGGGAGCTGTTTTTT
TRBV5-1	-	TRBJ2-1	-	CASSSTTSRYNEQFF	TGCGCCAGCAGCTCCACAACGTCTAGGTACAATGAGCAGTTCTTC
TRBV7-3	TRBD2	TRBJ2-1	-	CASSLKGLAVYNEQFF	TGTGCCAGCAGCTTAAAGGGTCTAGCGGTTTACAATGAGCAGTTCTTC
TRBV27	-	TRBJ2-1	-	CASSPRWANEQFF	TGTGCCAGCAGCCCCAGGTGGGCCAATGAGCAGTTCTTC
TRBV2	-	TRBJ2-2	-	CASSEAGTGELFF	TGTGCCAGCAGTGAAGCCGGCACCGGGGAGCTGTTTTTT
TRBV18	-	TRBJ2-7	few	CASSPLTGRTYEQYF	TGTGCCAGCTCACCATTGACAGGTAGAACCTACGAGCAGTACTTC
TRBV11-2	-	TRBJ2-5	-	CASSLGWAPDQETQYF	TGTGCCAGCAGCTTAGGTTGGGCGCCAGATCAAGAGACCCAGTACTTC
TRBV6-5	TRBD1	TRBJ1-4	-	CASSYSGQGDEKLFF	TGTGCCAGCAGTTACTCGGGACAGGGGGACGAAAAACTGTTTTTT
TRBV6-6	-	TRBJ1-1	-	CASSFTKPREAFF	TGTGCCAGCAGTTTCACCAAGCCACGGGAAGCTTTCTTT
TRBV6-5	TRBD1	TRBJ1-5	-	CASRPDRGWGQPQHF	TGTGCCAGCAGACCAGACAGGGGCTGGGGTCAGCCCCAGCATTTT
TRBV28	-	TRBJ2-3	-	CASSFVGADTQYF	TGTGCCAGCAGTTTCGTAGGGGCAGATACGCAGTATTTT
TRBV19	-	TRBJ2-6	-	CASSIIQTAGANVLTF	TGTGCCAGTAGTATAATCCAAACGGCTGGGGCCAACGTCCTGACTTTC
TRBV5-1	-	TRBJ2-3	-	CASMYSRSTDTQYF	TGCGCCAGCATGTATTCCCGGAGCACAGATACGCAGTATTTT
TRBV5-6	TRBD1	TRBJ2-7	-	CASSLTTGGGYYEQYF	TGTGCCAGCAGCTTGACTACAGGGGGCGGGTACTACGAGCAGTACTTC
TRBV21-1	-	TRBJ2-3	once	CAPPACSLDRVAFRADTQYF	TGTGCCCCTCCGGCCTGCTCGCTCGACAGGGTGGCTTTTCGCGCAGATACGCAGTATTTT